Presented here are 18 T cell receptor beta chains from one specimen sequenced in a study of vaccination effects on CD4 cells after COVID-19 (dated by TCRdb to between 2020 and 2023). The ViraFEST assay stimulated PBMC with viral peptide pools and then used TCR sequencing to identify antigen-specific CD4+ T cell clonotypes by expansion. After 10 to 11 days of culture, CD4+ T cells were isolated with the EasySep CD4+ T cell isolation kit. Convalescent patients had PCR-confirmed SARS-CoV-2 infection between March and December 2020, before Alpha, Beta and Delta variants emerged in the United States. These receptors have no identified antigens. Library preparation was by the immunoSEQ multiplex PCR assay. TCRdb carries this immuneACCESS record with in-frame sequences only. Its versions omit some clonotypes, under half of them owing to an unresolved V gene in the studies checked, with the rest unexplained. The sample table holds tens of thousands of clones, of which around 75% were seen once. In total, the top ten clones hold roughly 33% of the sample.

The sample here was CD4+ T cells from PBMCs cultured with a peptide pool, taken before COVID-19 vaccination. The source is a human donor who had a prior SARS-CoV-2 infection.

This clone has a single count. J is TRBJ2-7 and V is TRBV7-8, with 7 bases aligning to TRBD1. The CDR3 totals 15 residues. Per the germline V gene, CDR1 is SGHVS and CDR2 is FQNEAQ. V shed 5 bases, J shed 0 bases, and the junction held 7 bases outside the gene matches. The CDR3 sequence is CASSARDRSSYEQYF. The CDR3 region has the DNA TGTGCCAGCAGCGCCAGGGACAGAAGCTCCTACGAGCAGTACTTC.

The chain joins TRBV2 to TRBJ1-1; D uncertain. V was clipped by 6 bases and J by 1 base, with 9 bases between them. The CDR3 is made up of 13 amino acids. CDR1 and CDR2 from the germline V gene are SNHLY and FYNNEI. CDR3: CASSLRRNTEAFF. The CDR3 bases are TGTGCCAGCAGCCTAAGGAGGAACACTGAAGCTTTCTTT.

For this clone: Its ends do not fully match the called genes, so a read error is possible. This sequence joins TRBV7-2 and TRBJ1-3, with D perhaps TRBD1 (6 bases). The CDR3 has 14 residues. In germline, CDR1 is SGHTA, CDR2 FQGNSA. The CDR3 loop is CGWTDTFSGNTIYF. CDR3 nucleotides: TGCGGTTGGACAGATACATTCTCTGGAAACACCATATATTTT.

The chain combines TRBV19 with TRBJ2-7, with D perhaps matching TRBD1 or TRBD2 (6 bases each). Germline V gene sequence: CDR1 LNHDA, CDR2 SQIVND (reference sequence). The V and J ends lost 5 bases and 0 bases respectively, with 14 bases between them. This CDR3 has 15 residues. CDR3 residues: CASSLGGPPSYEQYF. In nucleotides, the CDR3 is TGTGCCAGTAGTTTGGGGGGCCCGCCCTCCTACGAGCAGTACTTC.

V gene TRBV9 combines with J gene TRBJ1-1, with D perhaps TRBD1 (5 bases). CDR3 length equals 17 residues. Trimming stripped 3 bases from V and 2 bases from J, with 20 bases between. CDR1 is SGDLS, CDR2 YYNGEE, per germline. The CDR3 region has the DNA TGTGCCAGCAGCGCACTCCGGGACCGGGGGAGAAACACTGAAGCTTTCTTT. Encoded protein: CASSALRDRGRNTEAFF.

This chain connects TRBV7-2 to TRBJ1-4; TRBD1 aligns across 7 bases. The germline CDR1 and CDR2 sequences are SGHTA and FQGNSA. This CDR3 contains 14 residues. After removal of 6 bases from V and 8 bases from J, the junction contained 9 bases not matched to a gene. This chain's CDR3 is CASRWEGAGEKLFF. CDR3 DNA: TGTGCCAGCAGATGGGAGGGGGCCGGAGAAAAACTGTTTTTT.

The table lists this clone with a count of one. The rearrangement uses TRBV7-9 and TRBJ1-1, with D uncertain. V lost 6 bases, J lost 10 bases, and 6 bases lay in between. Germline values: CDR1 SEHNR, CDR2 FQNEAQ (reference sequence). This CDR3 comprises 9 residues. DNA for the CDR3: TGTGCCAGCAGACCGGGAGCTTTCTTT. Protein: CASRPGAFF.

This clone came up once. The V and J genes are TRBV5-4 and TRBJ2-3; 8 bases map to TRBD2. V was pared by 5 bases and J by 1 base, with 3 bases of the junction left unmatched. The CDR3 consists of 14 residues. Germline V gene data show CDR1 as SGHNT and CDR2 as YYREEE (reference sequence). For the CDR3, the DNA is TGTGCCAGCAGGAGCGGGGGCGGCACAGATACGCAGTATTTT. Its translation is CASRSGGGTDTQYF.

In its sample, this clone was seen once. V is TRBV4-1 and J is TRBJ1-2; TRBD1 is a possible D gene (6 bases). Trimming took 0 bases from V and 6 from J, leaving 14 bases between them. The CDR3 has 15 amino acids. Germline loops: CDR1 MGHRA, CDR2 YSYEKL. This CDR3 is CASSQDVRGEHGYTF. The CDR3 region has the DNA TGCGCCAGCAGCCAAGACGTCAGGGGTGAACATGGCTACACCTTC.

The J gene is TRBJ2-3, the V gene TRBV30; D ambiguous. The CDR3 sequence is 11 residues long. V gave up 3 bases and J gave up 6 bases, with 7 bases separating them. Germline values: CDR1 GTSNPN, CDR2 SVGIG (reference sequence). The CDR3: CAWRQGDTQYF. Written as DNA, the CDR3 is TGTGCCTGGAGGCAAGGGGATACGCAGTATTTT.

The genes are TRBV3-1 (or the pseudogene TRBV3-2) and TRBJ2-7, with TRBD1 matching over 8 bases. Looked up from germline, CDR1 is LGHDT and CDR2 is YNNKEL (reference sequence). V lost 4 bases to trimming and J lost 3 bases; unmatched junction nucleotides: 2. CDR3 length equals 13 residues. The CDR3 DNA is TGTGCCAGCAGCCCAGGGACAGGCTACGAGCAGTACTTC. As protein: CASSPGTGYEQYF.

Written as DNA, the CDR3 is TGTGCCAGCAGCACCGAGCGGGGGGGCTATGAGCAGTTCTTC. Its protein product is CASSTERGGYEQFF. The chain recombines TRBV7-2 with TRBJ2-1, with TRBD2 matching over 10 bases. V shed 5 bases, J shed 8 bases, and the junction held 6 bases outside the gene matches. Germline CDR1 and CDR2: SGHTA and FQGNSA. This CDR3 spans 14 amino acids.

The chain recombines TRBV11-3 with TRBJ1-1; a weak D match, TRBD1 (6 bases). V gave up 5 bases and J gave up 0 bases, with 13 bases separating them. This CDR3 has 15 residues. Germline V gives CDR1 SGHNT, CDR2 YENEEA. CDR3 region: CASSLNGQLNTEAFF. The CDR3 DNA is TGTGCCAGCAGCCTAAACGGACAGCTGAACACTGAAGCTTTCTTT. Combining the CDR3 with reference TRBV11-3 and TRBJ1-1 gives the whole variable domain EAGVVQSPRYKIIEKKQPVAFWCNPISGHNTLYWYLQNLGQGPELLIRYENEEAVDDSQLPKDRFSAERLKGVDSTLKIQPAELGDSAVYLCASSLNGQLNTEAFFGQGTRLTVV.

J is TRBJ2-2 and V is TRBV11-3; the match to TRBD2 covers 7 bases. The J segment lost 6 bases and the V segment lost 2 bases, leaving 6 bases of the junction unmatched. Germline V gene data show CDR1 as SGHNT and CDR2 as YENEEA. The CDR3 covers 15 residues. The DNA for the CDR3 is TGTGCCAGCAGCTTACCCCGGCGGGAGCCCGGGGAGCTGTTTTTT. It translates to CASSLPRREPGELFF.

The gene calls are TRBV11-2 and TRBJ2-1; 9 bases align to TRBD1. Germline loops: CDR1 SGHAT, CDR2 FQNNGV. J gave up 5 bases and V 6 bases, and 8 bases lay outside the gene matches. This CDR3 spans 15 amino acids. The CDR3 nucleotides read TGTGCCAGCAGAAAACCGGGACAGGGTCACAATGAGCAGTTCTTC. Residues: CASRKPGQGHNEQFF.

This chain uses TRBV18 with TRBJ1-4, with D maybe TRBD1 (6 bases). This CDR3 is 16 amino acids long. The V and J ends lost 5 bases and 1 base respectively, with 14 bases between them. Germline CDR1 is KGHSH and CDR2 is LQKENI. CDR3 in DNA: TGTGCCAGCTCAACCCGACAGGACGGAACTAATGAAAAACTGTTTTTT. This translates into CASSTRQDGTNEKLFF. Complete variable domain (other parts from reference TRBV18 and TRBJ1-4): NAGVMQNPRHLVRRRGQEARLRCSPMKGHSHVYWYRQLPEEGLKFMVYLQKENIIDESGMPKERFSAEFPKEGPSILRIQQVVRGDSAAYFCASSTRQDGTNEKLFFGSGTQLSVL.

The CDR3 DNA reads TGCGCCAGCAGCTCCGGGACCCCTTCCTCTGGCTACACCTTC. This gives the protein CASSSGTPSSGYTF. This chain uses TRBV5-1 with TRBJ1-2; perhaps TRBD1 as D (5 bases). The CDR3 spans 14 residues. Germline CDR1 and CDR2: SGHRS and YFSETQ. V was trimmed by 3 bases and J by 7 bases, leaving 16 bases between them.

This chain connects TRBV6-2 or TRBV6-3 to TRBJ2-1, with D perhaps given as TRBD1 or TRBD2 (5 bases each). The CDR3 has 14 residues. Between the trimmed V and J ends, which lost 5 bases and 8 bases, there was a span of 16 bases. Germline assignment: CDR1 MNHEY and CDR2 SVGEGT. For the CDR3, the DNA is TGTGCCAGCAGTCCGGTGGGGGAGTTTCATGAGCAGTTCTTC. Amino acid sequence: CASSPVGEFHEQFF.